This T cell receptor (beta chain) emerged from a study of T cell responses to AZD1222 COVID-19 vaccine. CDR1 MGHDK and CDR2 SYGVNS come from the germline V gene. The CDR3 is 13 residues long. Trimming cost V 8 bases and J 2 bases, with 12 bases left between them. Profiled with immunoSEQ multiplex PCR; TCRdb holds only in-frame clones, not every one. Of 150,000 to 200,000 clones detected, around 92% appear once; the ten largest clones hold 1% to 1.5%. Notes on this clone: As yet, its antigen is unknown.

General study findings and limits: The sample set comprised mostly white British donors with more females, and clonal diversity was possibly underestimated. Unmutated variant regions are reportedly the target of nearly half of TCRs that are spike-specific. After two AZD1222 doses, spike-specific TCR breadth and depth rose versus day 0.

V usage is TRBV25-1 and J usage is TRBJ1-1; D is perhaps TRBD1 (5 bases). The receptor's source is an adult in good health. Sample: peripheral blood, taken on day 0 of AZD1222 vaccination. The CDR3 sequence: CASAGTGNTEAFF. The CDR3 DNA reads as TGTGCCAGCGCAGGGACGGGAAACACTGAAGCTTTCTTT.